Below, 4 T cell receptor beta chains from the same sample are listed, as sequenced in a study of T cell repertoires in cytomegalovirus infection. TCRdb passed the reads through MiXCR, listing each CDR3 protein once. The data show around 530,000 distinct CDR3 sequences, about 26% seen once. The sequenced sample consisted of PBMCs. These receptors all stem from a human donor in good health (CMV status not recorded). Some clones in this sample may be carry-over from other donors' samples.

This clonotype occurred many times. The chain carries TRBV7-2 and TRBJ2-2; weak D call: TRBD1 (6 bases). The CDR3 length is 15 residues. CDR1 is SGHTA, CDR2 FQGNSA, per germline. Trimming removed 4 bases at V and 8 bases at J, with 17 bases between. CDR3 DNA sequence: TGTGCCAGCAGCTCCTACAGGGTTCTCACAGGGGAGCTGTTTTTT. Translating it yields CASSSYRVLTGELFF.

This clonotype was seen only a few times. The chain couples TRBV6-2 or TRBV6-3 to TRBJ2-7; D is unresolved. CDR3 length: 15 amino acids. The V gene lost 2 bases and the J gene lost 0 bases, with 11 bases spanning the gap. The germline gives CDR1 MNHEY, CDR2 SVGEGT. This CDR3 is CASSYGGTSSYEQYV. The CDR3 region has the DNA TGTGCCAGCAGTTACGGCGGCACAAGCTCCTACGAGCAGTACGTC.

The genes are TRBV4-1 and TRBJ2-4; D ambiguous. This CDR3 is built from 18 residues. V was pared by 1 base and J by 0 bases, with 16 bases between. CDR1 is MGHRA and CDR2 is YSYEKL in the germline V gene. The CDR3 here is CASSQAPPASLAKNIQYF. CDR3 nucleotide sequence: TGCGCCAGCAGCCAAGCTCCCCCCGCGTCGTTAGCCAAAAACATTCAGTACTTC.

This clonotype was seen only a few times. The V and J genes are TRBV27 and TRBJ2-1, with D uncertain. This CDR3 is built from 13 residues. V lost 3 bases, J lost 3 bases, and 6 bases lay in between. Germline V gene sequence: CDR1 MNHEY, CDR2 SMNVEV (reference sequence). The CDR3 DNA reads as TGTGCCAGCAGTTTCCAGATCTACAATGAGCAGTTCTTC. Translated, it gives CASSFQIYNEQFF.